This passage covers 26 T cell receptor beta chains from one sample sequenced in a study of T-cell memory formation after mild COVID-19. In TCRdb, the 5' RACE reads were re-called with MiXCR into one record per CDR3 protein. The sample lists 190,000 or so distinct CDR3 sequences, around 21% occurring once. Sequenced input: PBMCs or a T cell subset sorted from them (not recorded which). The receptors were sampled from an adult woman who had mild COVID-19 (a few samples of this study predate the infection). Cell type and time point are not known.

This chain links TRBV6-2 or TRBV6-3 with TRBJ2-1, with a possible D match to TRBD2 (5 bases). V was clipped by 6 bases and J by 4 bases, with 16 bases between them. In germline, CDR1 is MNHEY, CDR2 SVGEGT. The length of the CDR3 is 15 residues. The DNA for the CDR3 is TGTGCCAGCAGGCCGGGATTTCGGTCTTACAATGAGCAGTTCTTC. Translation gives CASRPGFRSYNEQFF.

The chain couples TRBV4-1 to TRBJ2-3; 10 bases align to TRBD2. Losses at the gene ends were 4 bases for V and 3 bases for J; bases not matched to a gene: 4. CDR3 size: 15 residues. Germline CDR1 reads MGHRA; CDR2 reads YSYEKL. CDR3 protein: CASSRSTSGTDTQYF. CDR3 sequence (DNA): TGCGCCAGCAGCCGATCGACTAGCGGGACAGATACGCAGTATTTT.

This clonotype was counted between two and nine times. The chain employs TRBV27 and TRBJ2-1, with TRBD2 matching over 8 bases. This CDR3 region has 17 residues. After removal of 0 bases from V and 7 bases from J, the junction contained 11 bases not matched to a gene. CDR1 MNHEY and CDR2 SMNVEV come from the germline V gene (reference sequence). This chain's CDR3 is CASSLSRGIAGLNEQFF. The CDR3 region has the DNA TGTGCCAGCAGTTTATCGAGGGGTATAGCGGGGTTAAATGAGCAGTTCTTC.

The rearrangement joins TRBV7-9 to TRBJ1-1, with 7 bases aligning to TRBD1. The V and J ends lost 5 bases and 2 bases, in that order; junction bases with no gene match: 5. The CDR3 consists of 14 residues. CDR1 SEHNR and CDR2 FQNEAQ come from the germline V gene (reference sequence). CDR3 sequence: CASSNPGGNTEAFF. CDR3 coding DNA: TGTGCCAGCAGCAACCCAGGGGGTAACACTGAAGCTTTCTTT.

This clonotype came up a few times. The chain recombines TRBV29-1 with TRBJ1-1, with D tentatively TRBD1 (5 bases). Germline loops: CDR1 SQVTM, CDR2 ANQGSEA. This CDR3 spans 11 amino acids. CDR3 residues: CKGQGNTEAFF. Written as DNA, the CDR3 is TGCAAGGGTCAGGGGAACACTGAAGCTTTCTTT.

This clonotype was observed a few times. V and J are TRBV2 and TRBJ2-2; 10 bases are a match to TRBD1. J gave up 4 bases and V 5 bases, and 16 bases lay outside the gene matches. The germline gives CDR1 SNHLY, CDR2 FYNNEI. The CDR3 contains 19 residues. CDR3 loop: CASSLSRGTGATFTGELFF. The CDR3 nucleotides are TGTGCCAGCAGTCTCTCCCGAGGGACAGGGGCGACCTTCACCGGGGAGCTGTTTTTT.

This clonotype showed up just a few times. The rearrangement joins TRBV6-6 to TRBJ2-1, with TRBD2 as a possible D gene (7 bases). Germline V CDR1 and CDR2: MNHNY, SVGAGI (reference sequence). CDR3 length equals 15 residues. The V end lost 7 bases, the J end lost 2 bases, and 15 bases lay between the germline ends. CDR3: CASTNRAGAYNEQFF. Here the CDR3 DNA reads TGTGCCAGCACCAACAGGGCGGGGGCCTACAATGAGCAGTTCTTC.

This clonotype was observed a few times. The CDR3 protein is CASSAAGPGANVLTF. As DNA, the CDR3 is TGTGCCAGCAGCGCGGCGGGGCCTGGGGCCAACGTCCTGACTTTC. The chain combines TRBV7-9 with TRBJ2-6; the D gene is possibly TRBD2 (6 bases). The V and J ends lost 5 bases and 2 bases respectively, with 10 bases between them. Germline V gene data show CDR1 as SEHNR and CDR2 as FQNEAQ (reference sequence). The CDR3 sequence is 15 residues long.

This clonotype has just a few counts. V gene TRBV12-3 or TRBV12-4 combines with J gene TRBJ1-1, with TRBD1 as a possible D gene (6 bases). The CDR3 has 12 amino acids. V dropped 6 bases and J dropped 4 bases, with 9 bases sitting between them. The CDR3 spells CASSSGATEAFF. The DNA for the CDR3 is TGTGCCAGCAGCTCAGGGGCCACTGAAGCTTTCTTT.

The CDR3 loop reads CASSTPNYNEQFF. CDR3 coding DNA: TGTGCCAGCAGTACCCCTAATTACAATGAGCAGTTCTTC. J is TRBJ2-1 and V is TRBV6-2 or TRBV6-3; no clear D gene. Germline lookup yields CDR1 MNHEY and CDR2 SVGEGT. The germline V and J ends were trimmed by 5 bases and 4 bases, with 9 bases remaining between them. CDR3 length equals 13 residues.

A few counts support this clonotype. The chain recombines TRBV4-1 with TRBJ1-1; no reliable D call. CDR1 and CDR2 from the germline V gene are MGHRA and YSYEKL. The V gene lost 0 bases and the J gene lost 0 bases, with 5 bases spanning the gap. CDR3 length: 14 amino acids. The CDR3 region is CASSQEFMNTEAFF. For the CDR3, the DNA is TGCGCCAGCAGCCAAGAATTCATGAACACTGAAGCTTTCTTT.

This clonotype was recorded once. The rearrangement joins TRBV6-5 to TRBJ2-5, with a tentative D call TRBD2 (6 bases). The CDR3 is 8 amino acids. The germline V and J ends were trimmed by 7 bases and 13 bases, with 7 bases remaining between them. Per germline, CDR1 MNHEY and CDR2 SVGAGI. CDR3 amino acids: CASKGGYF. The CDR3 DNA follows: TGTGCCAGCAAGGGAGGGTACTTC.

This clonotype was seen more than once but under ten times. The genes are TRBV28 and TRBJ2-3; no firm D call. V lost 6 bases, J lost 2 bases, and 24 bases lay in between. CDR1 is MDHEN and CDR2 is SYDVKM in the germline V gene. The CDR3 is 18 amino acids. This CDR3 reads CASRPDLELIKYTDTQYF. CDR3 coding DNA: TGTGCCAGCAGACCTGACCTCGAATTAATAAAATACACAGATACGCAGTATTTT. The whole variable domain, filled in from reference TRBV28 and TRBJ2-3, reads DVKVTQSSRYLVKRTGEKVFLECVQDMDHENMFWYRQDPGLGLRLIYFSYDVKMKEKGDIPEGYSVSREKKERFSLILESASTNQTSMYLCASRPDLELIKYTDTQYFGPGTRLTVL.

This clonotype has only a few counts. The J gene is TRBJ2-1, the V gene TRBV20-1; perhaps D is TRBD1 or TRBD2 (6 bases each). CDR3 length: 17 residues. The germline CDR1 and CDR2 sequences are DFQATT and SNEGSKA (reference sequence). Trimming removed 5 bases at V and 1 base at J, with 21 bases between. The CDR3 DNA reads as TGCAGTGCTTACAGGGACTCGAGTGGGGTTTCCTACAATGAGCAGTTCTTC. This gives the protein CSAYRDSSGVSYNEQFF.

The chain uses TRBV7-9 and TRBJ2-1; no reliable D call. This CDR3 comprises 10 residues. The ends were cut back, 6 bases at V and 8 bases at J, with 5 bases in the middle. Germline V gives CDR1 SEHNR, CDR2 FQNEAQ (reference sequence). Here the CDR3 DNA reads TGTGCCAGCAGTGCCGATGAGCAGTTCTTC. Translated: CASSADEQFF.

This clonotype occurred a few times. The J gene is TRBJ2-7, the V gene TRBV10-3; 7 nucleotides line up with TRBD1. J lost 3 bases, V lost 3 bases, and 2 bases had no gene match. CDR3 length: 13 residues. Germline CDR1 and CDR2: ENHRY and SYGVKD. CDR3 sequence: CAISDNRGYEQYF. CDR3 in DNA: TGTGCCATCAGTGATAACAGGGGCTACGAGCAGTACTTC.

The gene calls are TRBV20-1 and TRBJ2-7, with 7 bases that match TRBD2. The ends lost 0 bases at V and 4 bases at J; junction bases unmatched: 9. In germline, CDR1 is DFQATT, CDR2 SNEGSKA (reference sequence). The CDR3 contains 15 residues. CDR3 nucleotides: TGCAGTGCTAGAGAGGGGAGGGGTAGCGTGTACGAGCAGTACTTC. This encodes CSAREGRGSVYEQYF.

V and J are TRBV7-2 and TRBJ2-7; the match to TRBD2 covers 13 bases. Germline CDR1 reads SGHTA; CDR2 reads FQGNSA. The CDR3 has 14 residues. V shed 7 bases and J 6 bases; nucleotides not matched to a gene: 6. CDR3 sequence: CASNLGLAGVEQYF. Written as DNA, the CDR3 is TGTGCCAGCAACCTTGGACTAGCGGGAGTCGAGCAGTACTTC.

This clonotype was observed a handful of times. The chain recombines TRBV6-5 with TRBJ2-1; 9 nucleotides match TRBD2. The CDR3 has 15 residues. V lost 6 bases and J lost 7; bases outside the gene matches: 10. Per the germline V gene, CDR1 is MNHEY and CDR2 is SVGAGI. The CDR3 spells CASSQWLAGRNEQFF. The CDR3 bases are TGTGCCAGCAGCCAGTGGCTAGCGGGGAGAAATGAGCAGTTCTTC.

This clonotype was counted only a few times. The V gene is TRBV7-2, the J gene TRBJ1-2; TRBD1 might be the D (5 bases). From germline, CDR1 is SGHTA and CDR2 FQGNSA. Between the trimmed V and J ends, which lost 2 bases and 2 bases, there was a span of 9 bases. The CDR3 contains 14 residues. CDR3 region: CASSLPGRNYGYTF. For the CDR3, the DNA is TGTGCCAGCAGCTTACCGGGACGGAACTATGGCTACACCTTC.

This chain connects TRBV29-1 to TRBJ2-7, with 7 bases fitting TRBD1. The CDR3 length is 13 residues. V dropped 6 bases and J dropped 2; count of bases not matched to a gene: 7. CDR1 is SQVTM, CDR2 ANQGSEA, per germline. CDR3 nucleotide sequence: TGCAGCGTGGGACAGCCCGAAACCTACGAGCAGTACTTC. Protein product: CSVGQPETYEQYF.

This clonotype has just one count. This chain joins TRBV7-9 and TRBJ2-2; 8 bases map to TRBD2. The J segment lost 7 bases and the V segment lost 7 bases, leaving 11 bases of the junction unmatched. The CDR3 loop spans 15 amino acids. CDR1 is SEHNR, CDR2 FQNEAQ, per germline (reference sequence). The CDR3 bases are TGTGCCAGCATCCCAGCGGCGGGAGGCTTCGGGGAGCTGTTTTTT. Protein sequence: CASIPAAGGFGELFF.

The V call is TRBV10-3, the J call TRBJ1-5; 7 nucleotides line up with TRBD1. The germline V gene encodes CDR1 ENHRY and CDR2 SYGVKD. This CDR3 is 15 amino acids long. V trimming: 3 bases; J trimming: 9 bases; junction bases outside the gene matches: 11. The CDR3 loop is CAISEGGSTSWPQHF. The CDR3 nucleotides are TGTGCCATCAGTGAAGGGGGCAGCACCTCGTGGCCCCAGCATTTT.

The chain links TRBV3-1 to TRBJ2-2; D ambiguous. From germline, CDR1 is LGHDT and CDR2 YNNKEL (reference sequence). The V and J ends lost 1 base and 2 bases respectively, with 8 bases between them. The CDR3 runs 15 residues. In DNA form, the CDR3 reads TGTGCCAGCAGCCAAGTCCCAGCAAACACCGGGGAGCTGTTTTTT. It specifies CASSQVPANTGELFF. The variable domain in full, completed from reference TRBV3-1 and TRBJ2-2, reads DTAVSQTPKYLVTQMGNDKSIKCEQNLGHDTMYWYKQDSKKFLKIMFSYNNKELIINETVPNRFSPKSPDKAHLNLHINSLELGDSAVYFCASSQVPANTGELFFGEGSRLTVL.

In this sample, this clonotype turned up a few times. This chain uses TRBV30 with TRBJ2-7; D call uncertain. The V gene lost 7 bases and the J gene lost 4 bases, with 14 bases spanning the gap. The germline V gene encodes CDR1 GTSNPN and CDR2 SVGIG (reference sequence). This CDR3 region has 12 residues. The CDR3 nucleotides read TGTGCCTTCTCCCCGACTTATTACGAGCAGTACTTC. Protein sequence: CAFSPTYYEQYF.

There are many counts of this clonotype. This chain uses TRBV7-9 with TRBJ2-1, with D hard to call. V was shortened by 1 base and J by 8 bases, with 9 bases between the two germline ends. The CDR3 sequence is 13 residues long. Germline CDR1 SEHNR, CDR2 FQNEAQ (reference sequence). DNA for the CDR3: TGTGCCAGCAGCTTAGATATCGGGCATGAGCAGTTCTTC. This translates into CASSLDIGHEQFF.